This T cell receptor (beta chain) originates from a study of T cell repertoires in cytomegalovirus infection. At the level of the study: Shared public TCR beta signatures pointed to both CMV infection and a matching HLA type.

A few counts support this clonotype. Trimming removed 6 bases at V and 0 bases at J, with 9 bases between. The CDR3 covers 13 residues. MiXCR, run by TCRdb on the reads, gives a single entry per CDR3 protein. The table lists 80,000 to 130,000 distinct CDR3 sequences, more than 20% of them singletons. Sequencing input: CD8+ T cells from PBMCs. The receptor's source is a human donor in good health (CMV status not recorded). Some clones in this sample may be carry-over from other donors' samples. The genes are TRBV12-3 or TRBV12-4 and TRBJ2-7, with D possibly TRBD2 on 5 matching bases. The CDR3 DNA sequence: TGTGCCAGCAGCCGAGGGAGCTCCTACGAGCAGTACTTC. Encoded protein: CASSRGSSYEQYF.